Below, 7 T cell receptor beta chains from the same sample are listed, as sequenced in a study of control samples from healthy donors and cancer patients. Only in-frame clones appear in the TCRdb table, and some are missing; sequencing was by immunoSEQ multiplex PCR. The sample lists some 150,000 clones, about 94% occurring once. The sequencing sample was made of PBMCs. The source is a man aged 55-75 years with colorectal cancer.

In regard to this clone: One end of the junction is discordant with germline, which a read error may explain. V gene TRBV30 combines with J gene TRBJ1-1; 8 nucleotides agree with TRBD1. Per germline, CDR1 GTSNPN and CDR2 SVGIG (reference sequence). The CDR3 contains 13 residues. The CDR3 DNA reads as TGTGCCTGGAGTGGACAGGGGAACAGTGAAGCTTTCTTT. Translating gives CAWSGQGNSEAFF.

The chain is built from TRBV15 and TRBJ1-2; the match to TRBD1 covers 7 bases. The germline gives CDR1 LNHNV, CDR2 YYDKDF (reference sequence). The length of the CDR3 is 18 residues. Trimming at V came to 0 bases and at J to 2 bases, leaving 12 bases not matched to a gene. The CDR3 here is CATSRDVKDRQRNYGYTF. CDR3 DNA sequence: TGTGCCACCAGCAGAGATGTGAAGGACAGGCAAAGAAACTATGGCTACACCTTC.

On this clone: Distinct nucleotide sequences in the sample also encode this CDR3. CDR3 coding DNA: TGTGCCTGGAGCGGACAGGGAACCGGGGAGCTGTTTTTT. This gives the protein CAWSGQGTGELFF. V is TRBV30 and J is TRBJ2-2, with 8 bases that match TRBD1. Germline values: CDR1 GTSNPN, CDR2 SVGIG (reference sequence). This CDR3 is built from 13 residues. With V trimmed by 3 bases and J by 5 bases, 2 bases remained unmatched.

The chain carries TRBV28 and TRBJ2-3; tentative D call: TRBD2 (6 bases). The V gene's germline CDR1 is MDHEN and CDR2 SYDVKM. There are 15 residues in the CDR3. The V end lost 6 bases, the J end lost 2 bases, and 15 bases lay between the germline ends. The CDR3 nucleotides are TGTGCCAGCAGGGGCGGGACCACGATCACAGATACGCAGTATTTT. The encoded protein is CASRGGTTITDTQYF. Looking up the rest from reference TRBV28 and TRBJ2-3 gives the full variable domain: DVKVTQSSRYLVKRTGEKVFLECVQDMDHENMFWYRQDPGLGLRLIYFSYDVKMKEKGDIPEGYSVSREKKERFSLILESASTNQTSMYLCASRGGTTITDTQYFGPGTRLTVL.

This chain uses TRBV5-1 with TRBJ1-2; maybe TRBD1 (5 bases). V was cut by 2 bases and J by 6 bases, with 14 bases left in between. CDR1 and CDR2 from the germline V gene are SGHRS and YFSETQ. This CDR3 is built from 14 residues. CDR3 loop: CASSFMDIVDGYTF. The CDR3 bases are TGCGCCAGCAGCTTCATGGACATAGTCGATGGCTACACCTTC.

This chain connects TRBV5-6 to TRBJ2-6, with D unresolved. The CDR3 is 18 amino acids. V gave up 4 bases and J gave up 0 bases, with 17 bases separating them. Germline assignment: CDR1 SGHDT and CDR2 YYEEEE. CDR3: CASSPYGFFDSGANVLTF. The CDR3 bases are TGTGCCAGCAGCCCGTACGGGTTTTTCGACTCTGGGGCCAACGTCCTGACTTTC.

CDR3 DNA: TGCGCCAGCAGCGTCGGCGGGACGGATAACACTGAAGCTTTCTTT. It yields the protein CASSVGGTDNTEAFF. The chain links TRBV5-1 to TRBJ1-1, with D tentatively TRBD1 (5 bases). The CDR3 runs 15 residues. With 4 bases removed from V and 2 bases from J, the gap between germline ends came to 15 bases. Germline V gene data show CDR1 as SGHRS and CDR2 as YFSETQ.